These T cell receptor beta chains were read from a single sample in a study of human T cells and chemical hapten exposure. In TCRdb, the RACE reads were re-called with MiXCR into one record per CDR3 protein. The table lists about 65,000 distinct CDR3 sequences, approximately 6.5% of them singletons. The material sequenced was whole blood. All receptors derive from a female donor in good health. Some clones in this sample may be carry-over from other donors' samples. Each CDR3 is given without its conserved first and last residue. Fields, in order: D gene, clone size, V gene, CDR3 protein. The D gene is left open where the match is weak. Size values are once, few and many counts, or a class for expanded clones, and some rows have none.

d_gene: -; abundance: -; v_gene: TRBV20-1; CDR3aa: SADSYSYNEQF
d_gene: -; abundance: many; v_gene: TRBV2; CDR3aa: ASSKRGSYEQY
d_gene: -; abundance: many; v_gene: TRBV5-1; CDR3aa: ASSLASANTEAF
d_gene: -; abundance: -; v_gene: TRBV7-2; CDR3aa: ASSLERRSGNTIY
d_gene: TRBD2; abundance: many; v_gene: TRBV28; CDR3aa: ASRQTSGLFDTQY
d_gene: -; abundance: few; v_gene: TRBV7-8; CDR3aa: ASSLENQPQH
d_gene: -; abundance: -; v_gene: TRBV28; CDR3aa: ASSLPSVTVGDLH
d_gene: -; abundance: many; v_gene: TRBV6-2/TRBV6-3; CDR3aa: ASTNLDSLNTEAF
d_gene: TRBD1; abundance: -; v_gene: TRBV11-2; CDR3aa: ASSLRDRKQPQH
d_gene: TRBD2; abundance: few; v_gene: TRBV9; CDR3aa: ASSGGGVSYEQY
d_gene: -; abundance: many; v_gene: TRBV5-4; CDR3aa: ASSLPGPMNTEAF
d_gene: TRBD2; abundance: -; v_gene: TRBV27; CDR3aa: ASSFAGRAMDEQF
d_gene: -; abundance: few; v_gene: TRBV25-1; CDR3aa: ASSEGSTYEQY
d_gene: TRBD2; abundance: many; v_gene: TRBV28; CDR3aa: ASSPVSGRAGGETQY
d_gene: -; abundance: many; v_gene: TRBV20-1; CDR3aa: SVTRLARREQY
d_gene: -; abundance: -; v_gene: TRBV16; CDR3aa: ASSHGPENYGYT
d_gene: -; abundance: -; v_gene: TRBV6-5; CDR3aa: ASSLGHTQY
d_gene: -; abundance: -; v_gene: TRBV20-1; CDR3aa: SAKADPSTDMQY
d_gene: -; abundance: -; v_gene: TRBV20-1; CDR3aa: SARAATQY
d_gene: -; abundance: few; v_gene: TRBV28; CDR3aa: ASRTRTVIYEQY
d_gene: -; abundance: many; v_gene: TRBV20-1; CDR3aa: SASPLPRGSLSYEQY
d_gene: -; abundance: many; v_gene: TRBV6-5; CDR3aa: ASSYSWNTEAF
d_gene: -; abundance: many; v_gene: TRBV11-2; CDR3aa: ASSLIGAGTDTQY
d_gene: TRBD2; abundance: many; v_gene: TRBV5-6; CDR3aa: ASSLGLAGVPDTQY
d_gene: TRBD1; abundance: few; v_gene: TRBV20-1; CDR3aa: SARKRGQADTEAF
d_gene: TRBD1; abundance: -; v_gene: TRBV2; CDR3aa: ASRGGQADGNTIY
d_gene: TRBD1; abundance: -; v_gene: TRBV7-2; CDR3aa: ATSQGHEQF
d_gene: -; abundance: many; v_gene: TRBV5-1; CDR3aa: ASSLFGDEQY
d_gene: -; abundance: many; v_gene: TRBV2; CDR3aa: ASRVTGLNQPQH
d_gene: TRBD1; abundance: many; v_gene: TRBV4-3; CDR3aa: ASSQDGDRGYGYT
d_gene: TRBD2; abundance: few; v_gene: TRBV7-2; CDR3aa: ASSFGTSTRD
d_gene: -; abundance: few; v_gene: TRBV9; CDR3aa: ASSPSNRAEAF
d_gene: -; abundance: -; v_gene: TRBV10-3; CDR3aa: AIAAAPSYNEQF
d_gene: -; abundance: -; v_gene: TRBV6-6; CDR3aa: ASSYGPLGGGQETQY
d_gene: -; abundance: -; v_gene: TRBV6-2/TRBV6-3; CDR3aa: ASSYDSSYNEQF
d_gene: TRBD2; abundance: many; v_gene: TRBV7-2; CDR3aa: ASSFTTSGTQY
d_gene: TRBD2; abundance: many; v_gene: TRBV20-1; CDR3aa: SAVSGRTRDTQY
d_gene: TRBD1; abundance: many; v_gene: TRBV29-1; CDR3aa: SYNTDRGSGYT
d_gene: -; abundance: many; v_gene: TRBV5-4; CDR3aa: ASSLAGRNTEAF
d_gene: -; abundance: many; v_gene: TRBV28; CDR3aa: ASDREDEQY
d_gene: -; abundance: few; v_gene: TRBV20-1; CDR3aa: SARVPGLGEQY
d_gene: -; abundance: many; v_gene: TRBV20-1; CDR3aa: SASYRQFGYT
d_gene: -; abundance: many; v_gene: TRBV3-1; CDR3aa: ASSQEPPVKQY
d_gene: -; abundance: -; v_gene: TRBV12-5; CDR3aa: ASGSRETSYEQY
d_gene: -; abundance: -; v_gene: TRBV10-2; CDR3aa: ASSVTHLTDTQY
d_gene: -; abundance: -; v_gene: TRBV12-3/TRBV12-4; CDR3aa: ASRGIGDTEAF
d_gene: TRBD1; abundance: few; v_gene: TRBV19; CDR3aa: ATGQGAGEKLF
d_gene: -; abundance: many; v_gene: TRBV12-3/TRBV12-4; CDR3aa: ASSLESRGQPQH
d_gene: -; abundance: many; v_gene: TRBV12-5; CDR3aa: ASGPDNGVYTGNTIY
d_gene: -; abundance: -; v_gene: TRBV30; CDR3aa: AWSIPHNRDSNYGYT
d_gene: TRBD1; abundance: many; v_gene: TRBV20-1; CDR3aa: SAPKGQGTYEQY
d_gene: -; abundance: many; v_gene: TRBV9; CDR3aa: ASSSRGTQPQH